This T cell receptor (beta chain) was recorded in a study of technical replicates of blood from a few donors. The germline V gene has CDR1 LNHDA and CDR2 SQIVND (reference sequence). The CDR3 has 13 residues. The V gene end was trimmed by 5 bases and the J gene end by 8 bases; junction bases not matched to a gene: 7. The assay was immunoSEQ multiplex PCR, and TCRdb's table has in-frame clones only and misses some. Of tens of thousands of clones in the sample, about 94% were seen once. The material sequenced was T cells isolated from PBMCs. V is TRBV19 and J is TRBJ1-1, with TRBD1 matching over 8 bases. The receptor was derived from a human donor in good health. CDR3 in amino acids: CASSFGQGSEAFF. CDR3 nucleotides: TGTGCCAGTAGTTTTGGACAGGGTAGCGAAGCTTTCTTT. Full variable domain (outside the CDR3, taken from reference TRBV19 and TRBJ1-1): DGGITQSPKYLFRKEGQNVTLSCEQNLNHDAMYWYRQDPGQGLRLIYYSQIVNDFQKGDIAEGYSVSREKKESFPLTVTSAQKNPTAFYLCASSFGQGSEAFFGQGTRLTVV.